This T cell receptor (beta chain) was identified during a study of blood T cell repertoires in COVID-19. Across the whole study: From the United States, Italy and Spain came samples of acute and convalescent COVID-19. In each case, the material was cDNA or gDNA derived from T cells, B-cell-depleted T cells, or PBMCs.

As originally analysed: Reference gene primer amplification yielded estimated nucleated cell counts. Produced via immunoSEQ multiplex PCR; TCRdb's table is partial and in-frame only. V and J calls plus clone size are reproduced from that table; the DNA served to infer D and trimming. The data show hundreds of thousands of clones, more than 80% seen once. V dropped 5 bases and J dropped 2; count of bases not matched to a gene: 4. The CDR3 loop spans 15 amino acids. CDR1 is SGHAT, CDR2 FQNNGV, per germline. The V call is TRBV11-2, the J call TRBJ2-3; TRBD2 aligns across 10 bases. Input material: peripheral blood. This clonotype originated in a woman younger than 45 with active or convalescent COVID-19. CDR3 nucleotides: TGTGCCAGCAGCATTAGCGGGGGGCTCACAGATACGCAGTATTTT. Amino acid sequence: CASSISGGLTDTQYF.